This entry concerns a single T cell receptor beta chain. It has no known antigen specificity. Base qualities are not at hand, and no much larger clone is one base apart. The data were taken from a study of CD8 T cells in ankylosing spondylitis (dated by TCRdb to between 2016 and 2019). For the wider study: The study set out to find disease-linked TCR variants by profiling T cell receptor beta repertoires in ankylosing spondylitis patients and healthy donors. The full study cohort comprised about 24 ankylosing spondylitis patients and 85 to 120 healthy donors. Peripheral blood was sampled, and synovial fluid was also collected from ankylosing spondylitis patients. The research as a whole found: Some of the motif variants had been reported before in the synovial fluid and blood of reactive arthritis patients, a finding that suggests common disease-initiation mechanisms. Significant enrichment of the disease-linked clones was reported in matched synovial fluid samples from ankylosing spondylitis patients. The disease-linked clones showed a CD8+ phenotype and occurred at relatively low frequencies in peripheral blood. A TCR beta motif made up of several highly homologous amino acid variants appeared to be characteristic of blood from ankylosing spondylitis patients.

Per the germline V gene, SQVTM is the CDR1 and ANQGSEA is the CDR2. Trimming leaves V shorter by 4 bases and J shorter by 4 bases, with the junction holding 4 bases beyond the gene matches. The CDR3 has 13 amino acids, counting the end cysteine and phenylalanine. Only the CDR3 portion is preserved as DNA: 39 bases, with reading frame beginning at the first base. TCRdb lists the instrument as Illumina HiSeq 2500. Quantitative 5'-RACE with molecular barcodes was used to prepare TCR beta libraries. On the study's bioinformatics: Disease-linked TCR variants were identified with a new computational method built on a probabilistic model of VDJ rearrangement. TCRdb passed the public sequencing reads through fastp at Q25 and MiXCR, retaining productive beta sequences. Identical CDR3 proteins give one entry, which carries the most common genes and DNA. TCRdb's processing, not the authors' own work, is the source of the V and J calls. The sample profile shows some 46,000 distinct CDR3 sequences; more than 9.5% of them were found once. In total, the top ten clones hold 1.2% to 1.5% of the sample.

What was sequenced was blood, either unsorted or a sorted T cell fraction (not recorded which). The V and J genes are TRBV29-1 and TRBJ2-7; TRBD1 lines up with 10 middle nucleotides. The sequence came from a male donor with ankylosing spondylitis or in good health (not recorded which). The CDR3 reads CSVGGTGVYEQYF. The DNA sequence is given as TGCAGCGTTGGAGGGACAGGGGTTTACGAGCAGTACTTC.